Included here is one TCR beta chain sequence, with context. Its target antigen remains unknown. No much larger clone is present one base from it, and per-base qualities are unavailable. This sample was included in a study of patients and donors after allogeneic stem cell transplantation (dated by TCRdb to 2020 to 2021). Taken from the germline V gene (reference sequence), the CDR1 and CDR2 loops are DFQATT and SNEGSKA. Reading from cysteine to phenylalanine, the CDR3 counts 14 amino acids. Solely the CDR3 DNA is kept, with 42 bases framed from the first base. Ends trimmed: V by 5 bases, J by 1 base; bases unmatched to a gene: 5. Receptor libraries were prepared by RT-PCR. The sequencer was a NextSeq 550. TCRdb reprocessed the public reads (quality trimming at Q25 with fastp, clone calling with MiXCR) and kept in-frame beta chains. Rows are combined by CDR3 protein, so each entry shows the most common genes and DNA. The sample has 800,000 to 1,000,000 distinct CDR3 sequences on record, about a sixth of them singletons. Around 5.5% of the sample goes to the ten largest clones.

Source material: blood, either unsorted or a sorted T cell fraction (not recorded which). Recombination linked TRBV20-1 to TRBJ2-1, with TRBD1 matching 7 junction bases. The source of this sequence is a human donor who was either an allogeneic HSCT recipient or a stem cell or donor lymphocyte infusion donor (not recorded which). It is not recorded whose cells these are; they may come from a transplant donor. The DNA sequence reads TGCAGTGCTGTGGACAGGTCTTCCTACAATGAGCAGTTCTTC. Its protein reads: CSAVDRSSYNEQFF.